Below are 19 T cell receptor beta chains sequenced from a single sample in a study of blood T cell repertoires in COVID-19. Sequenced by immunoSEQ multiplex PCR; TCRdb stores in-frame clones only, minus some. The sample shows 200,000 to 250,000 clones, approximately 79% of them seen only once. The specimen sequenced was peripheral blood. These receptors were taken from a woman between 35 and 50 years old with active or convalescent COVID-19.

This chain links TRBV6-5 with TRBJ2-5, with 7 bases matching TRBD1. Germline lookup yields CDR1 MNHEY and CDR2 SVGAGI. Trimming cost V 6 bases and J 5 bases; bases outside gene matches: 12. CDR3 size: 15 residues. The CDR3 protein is CASRLDRSPGETQYF. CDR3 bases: TGTGCCAGCAGATTGGACAGGAGCCCTGGGGAGACCCAGTACTTC.

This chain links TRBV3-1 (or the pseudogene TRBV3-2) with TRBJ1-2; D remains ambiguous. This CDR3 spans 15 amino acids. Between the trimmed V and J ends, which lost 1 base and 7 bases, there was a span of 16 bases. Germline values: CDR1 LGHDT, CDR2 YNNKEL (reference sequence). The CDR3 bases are TGTGCCAGCAGCCAAGGGAACAGTCCTTCCCTTGGCTACACCTTC. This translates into CASSQGNSPSLGYTF.

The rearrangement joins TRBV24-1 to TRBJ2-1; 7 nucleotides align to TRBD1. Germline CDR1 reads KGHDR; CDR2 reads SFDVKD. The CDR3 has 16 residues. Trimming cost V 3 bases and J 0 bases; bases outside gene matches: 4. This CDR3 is CATSDRDSSSYNEQFF. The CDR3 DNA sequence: TGTGCCACCAGTGATCGGGACAGCAGCTCCTACAATGAGCAGTTCTTC.

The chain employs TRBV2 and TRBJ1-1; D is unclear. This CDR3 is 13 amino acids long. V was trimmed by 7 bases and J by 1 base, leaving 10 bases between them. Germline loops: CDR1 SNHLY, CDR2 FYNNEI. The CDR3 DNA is TGTGCCAGCAACGAAGGAGAGAACACTGAAGCTTTCTTT. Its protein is CASNEGENTEAFF.

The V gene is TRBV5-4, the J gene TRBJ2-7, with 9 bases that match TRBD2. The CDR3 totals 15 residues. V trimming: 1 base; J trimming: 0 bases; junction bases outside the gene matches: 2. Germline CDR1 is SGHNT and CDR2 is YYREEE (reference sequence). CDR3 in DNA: TGTGCCAGCAGCTTGCAGCGGGGGGCCTCCTACGAGCAGTACTTC. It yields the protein CASSLQRGASYEQYF.

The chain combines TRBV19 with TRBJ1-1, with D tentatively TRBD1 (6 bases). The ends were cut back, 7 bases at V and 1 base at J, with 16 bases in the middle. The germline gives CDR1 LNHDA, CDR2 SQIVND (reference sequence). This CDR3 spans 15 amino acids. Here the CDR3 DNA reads TGTGCCAGTAACCCTCGGGGGGGCAGGAACACTGAAGCTTTCTTT. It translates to CASNPRGGRNTEAFF.

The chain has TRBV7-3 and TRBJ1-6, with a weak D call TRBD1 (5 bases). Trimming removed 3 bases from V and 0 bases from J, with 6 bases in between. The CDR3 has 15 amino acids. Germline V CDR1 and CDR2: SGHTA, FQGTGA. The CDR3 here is CASSLDTSYNSPLHF. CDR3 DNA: TGTGCCAGCAGCTTGGACACCTCCTATAATTCACCCCTCCACTTT.

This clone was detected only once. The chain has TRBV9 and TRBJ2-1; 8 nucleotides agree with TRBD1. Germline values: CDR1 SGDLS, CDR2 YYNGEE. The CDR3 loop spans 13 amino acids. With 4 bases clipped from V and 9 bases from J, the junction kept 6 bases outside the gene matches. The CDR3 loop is CASSNGQGGEQFF. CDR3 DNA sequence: TGTGCCAGCAGCAACGGACAGGGTGGTGAGCAGTTCTTC.

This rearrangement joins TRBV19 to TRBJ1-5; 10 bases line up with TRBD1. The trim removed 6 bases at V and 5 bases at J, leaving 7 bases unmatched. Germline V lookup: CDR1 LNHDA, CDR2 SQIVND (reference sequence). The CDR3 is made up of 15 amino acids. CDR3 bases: TGTGCCAGTAGACGCCGGGACAGGGGCGATCAGCCCCAGCATTTT. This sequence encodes CASRRRDRGDQPQHF.

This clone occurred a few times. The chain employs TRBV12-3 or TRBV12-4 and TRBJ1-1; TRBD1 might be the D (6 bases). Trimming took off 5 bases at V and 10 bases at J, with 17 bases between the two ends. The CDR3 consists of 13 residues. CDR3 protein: CASSPGGGAGAFF. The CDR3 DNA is TGTGCCAGCAGTCCAGGTGGGGGGGCAGGAGCTTTCTTT.

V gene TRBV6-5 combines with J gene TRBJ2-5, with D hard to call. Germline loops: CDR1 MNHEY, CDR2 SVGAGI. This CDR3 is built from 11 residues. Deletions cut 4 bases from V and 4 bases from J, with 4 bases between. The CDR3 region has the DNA TGTGCCAGCAGTTCTGTAGAGACCCAGTACTTC. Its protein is CASSSVETQYF.

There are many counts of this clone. DNA of the CDR3: TGTGCCAGCAGCGCGCAGACAGGGGGCATAGGAACTAATGAAAAACTGTTTTTT. Translation gives CASSAQTGGIGTNEKLFF. The chain recombines TRBV7-2 with TRBJ1-4; 10 bases align to TRBD1. In germline, CDR1 is SGHTA, CDR2 FQGNSA. This CDR3 region has 18 residues. J was trimmed by 1 base and V by 5 bases; bases with no gene match: 10. The full variable domain, its missing parts supplied by reference TRBV7-2 and TRBJ1-4, is GAGVSQSPSNKVTEKGKDVELRCDPISGHTALYWYRQSLGQGLEFLIYFQGNSAPDKSGLPSDRFSAERTGGSVSTLTIQRTQQEDSAVYLCASSAQTGGIGTNEKLFFGSGTQLSVL.

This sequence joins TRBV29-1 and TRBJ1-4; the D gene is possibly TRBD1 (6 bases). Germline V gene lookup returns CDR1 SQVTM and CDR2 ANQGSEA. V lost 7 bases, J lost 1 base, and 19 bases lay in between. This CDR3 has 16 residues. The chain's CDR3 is CSGAGGREGTNEKLFF. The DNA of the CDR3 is TGCAGCGGGGCGGGGGGGCGCGAGGGAACTAATGAAAAACTGTTTTTT.

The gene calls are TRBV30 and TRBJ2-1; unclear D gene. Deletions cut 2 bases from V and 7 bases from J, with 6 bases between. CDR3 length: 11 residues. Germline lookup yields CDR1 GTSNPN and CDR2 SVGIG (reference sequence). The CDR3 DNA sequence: TGTGCCTGGAGTCCGAGTAATGAGCAGTTCTTC. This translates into CAWSPSNEQFF.

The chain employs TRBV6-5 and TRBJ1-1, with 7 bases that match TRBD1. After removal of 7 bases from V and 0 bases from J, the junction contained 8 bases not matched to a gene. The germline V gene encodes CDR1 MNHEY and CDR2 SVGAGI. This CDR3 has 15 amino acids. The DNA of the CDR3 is TGTGCCAGCAAGATTGGACAGGCTATGAACACTGAAGCTTTCTTT. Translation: CASKIGQAMNTEAFF.

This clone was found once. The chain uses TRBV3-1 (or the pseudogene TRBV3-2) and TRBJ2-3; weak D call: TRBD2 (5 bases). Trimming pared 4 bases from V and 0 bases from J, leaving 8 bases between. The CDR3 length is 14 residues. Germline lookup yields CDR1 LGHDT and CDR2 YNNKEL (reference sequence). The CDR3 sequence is CASSRGLSTDTQYF. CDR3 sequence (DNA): TGTGCCAGCAGCCGAGGACTCAGCACAGATACGCAGTATTTT.

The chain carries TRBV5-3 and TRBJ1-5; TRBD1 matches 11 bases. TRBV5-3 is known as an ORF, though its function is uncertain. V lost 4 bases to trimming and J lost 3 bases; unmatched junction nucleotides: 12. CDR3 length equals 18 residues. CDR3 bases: TGTGCCAGAAGCACCCATCGGACAGGGGGCGAAAACAATCAGCCCCAGCATTTT. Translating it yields CARSTHRTGGENNQPQHF.

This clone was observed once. The CDR3 here is CASSRSGTVLNTEAFF. The CDR3 coding sequence is TGTGCCAGCAGCCGATCCGGGACAGTCTTGAACACTGAAGCTTTCTTT. The V gene is TRBV7-9, the J gene TRBJ1-1, with 7 bases matching TRBD1. The V gene end was trimmed by 5 bases and the J gene end by 0 bases; junction bases not matched to a gene: 9. Germline V gene lookup returns CDR1 SEHNR and CDR2 FQNEAQ (reference sequence). CDR3 size: 16 residues. Variable domain in full (rest from reference TRBV7-9 and TRBJ1-1): DTGVSQNPRHKITKRGQNVTFRCDPISEHNRLYWYRQTLGQGPEFLTYFQNEAQLEKSRLLSDRFSAERPKGSFSTLEIQRTEQGDSAMYLCASSRSGTVLNTEAFFGQGTRLTVV.

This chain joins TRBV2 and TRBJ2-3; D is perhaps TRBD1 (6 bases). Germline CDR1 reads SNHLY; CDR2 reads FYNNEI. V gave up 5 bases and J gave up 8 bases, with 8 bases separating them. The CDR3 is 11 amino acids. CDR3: CASSTGSTQYF. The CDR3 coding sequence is TGTGCCAGCAGTACAGGGTCTACGCAGTATTTT.